This T cell receptor (beta chain) was observed in a study of T cell responses to AZD1222 COVID-19 vaccine. A note on this clone: Its antigen remains unknown.

Profiling relied on immunoSEQ multiplex PCR, and the TCRdb table lists in-frame clones only, not all of them. The sample includes approximately 140,000 clones, over 85% seen only once; the top ten take 5.4%. Germline-derived CDR1 and CDR2 are MGHDK and SYGVNS. The junction had 5 bases not matched to a gene; V was cut back by 5 bases and J by 7 bases. The CDR3 runs 13 residues. Study observations and caveats: Nearly half of unique spike-specific TCRs reportedly avoided B.1.351 and B.1.1.7 mutated regions.

This TCR derives from an adult in good health. The chain has TRBV25-1 and TRBJ1-5; TRBD1 aligns across 7 bases. The material sequenced was peripheral blood, taken on day 0 of AZD1222 vaccination. CDR3 sequence (DNA): TGTGCCAGCAGTCCGCCAGGGGGACAGCCCCAGCATTTT. It codes for CASSPPGGQPQHF.